Detailed here is one T cell receptor (beta chain). Its antigen is not identified. Using immunoSEQ multiplex PCR, the repertoire was profiled, and TCRdb retains in-frame clones only, with some absent. The sample carries under 150,000 clones, just over 90% recorded once. The entry originates in a study of T cell responses to AZD1222 COVID-19 vaccine. Points from the study as a whole: There were mostly white British donors and more females than males, and clonal diversity was possibly underestimated. Baseline seropositives among AZD1222 recipients totaled only six. Regions left unmutated in variants are reportedly the target of nearly half of spike-specific TCRs. Spike was spanned by vaccine-associated CD4 TCRs, with dominance at 160-218 and 743-854.

The germline CDR1 and CDR2 sequences are SGHNT and YYREEE (reference sequence). Trimming left V 0 bases short and J 8 bases short, with 15 bases between. The CDR3 is 15 amino acids. This receptor was identified in an adult in good health. V is TRBV5-4 and J is TRBJ2-1; the D gene could be TRBD1 or TRBD2 (6 bases each). The sequencing used peripheral blood, collected on day 0 of AZD1222 vaccination. CDR3 sequence: CASSLGGAIGDEQFF. CDR3 coding DNA: TGTGCCAGCAGCTTGGGGGGGGCGATAGGGGATGAGCAGTTCTTC. Based on the CDR3 plus reference TRBV5-4 and TRBJ2-1, the full variable domain is ETGVTQSPTHLIKTRGQQVTLRCSSQSGHNTVSWYQQALGQGPQFIFQYYREEENGRGNFPPRFSGLQFPNYSSELNVNALELDDSALYLCASSLGGAIGDEQFFGPGTRLTVL.